One and the same sample provided the 10 T cell receptor beta chains below, sequenced in a study of blood T cell repertoires in COVID-19. The repertoire was sequenced with immunoSEQ multiplex PCR; TCRdb's copy has only in-frame clones and lacks some. Among 200,000 to 250,000 clones listed, roughly 81% were seen once. Sequenced material: peripheral blood. The origin of the receptors is a woman of 80 years or more with COVID-19, enrolled during active disease.

The rearrangement joins TRBV5-6 to TRBJ2-7; TRBD1 might be the D (8 bases). The CDR3 spans 14 residues. The ends were cut back, 6 bases at V and 3 bases at J, with 16 bases in the middle. In germline, CDR1 is SGHDT, CDR2 YYEEEE. The CDR3 region has the DNA TGTGCCAGCACCCTGACAGGGGAGGGCTACGAGCAGTACTTC. Its translation is CASTLTGEGYEQYF. The variable domain in full, with the rest retrieved from reference TRBV5-6 and TRBJ2-7, is DAGVTQSPTHLIKTRGQQVTLRCSPKSGHDTVSWYQQALGQGPQFIFQYYEEEERQRGNFPDRFSGHQFPNYSSELNVNALLLGDSALYLCASTLTGEGYEQYFGPGTRLTVT.

This clone was detected only a few times. The chain uses TRBV3-1 (or the pseudogene TRBV3-2) and TRBJ1-6; 7 positions agree with TRBD1. CDR1 and CDR2 (germline): LGHDT, YNNKEL (reference sequence). The V gene end was trimmed by 1 base and the J gene end by 5 bases; junction bases not matched to a gene: 8. CDR3 length: 17 residues. DNA of the CDR3: TGTGCCAGCAGCCAAGTCACCGGGACAGAGAATAATTCACCCCTCCACTTT. Translating gives CASSQVTGTENNSPLHF.

The table lists this clone with a count of one. In DNA form, the CDR3 reads TGTGCCGTCAACAGGGGGGGAGTCAATCAGCCCCAGCATTTT. Translating it yields CAVNRGGVNQPQHF. The rearrangement uses TRBV10-3 and TRBJ1-5; 8 bases fit TRBD1. The length of the CDR3 is 14 residues. The germline V gene encodes CDR1 ENHRY and CDR2 SYGVKD. V shed 11 bases and J 3 bases; nucleotides not matched to a gene: 9.

The V call is TRBV7-9, the J call TRBJ1-2; D remains ambiguous. V shed 5 bases and J shed 2 bases, with 6 bases lying between them. Germline-derived CDR1 and CDR2 are SEHNR and FQNEAQ (reference sequence). This CDR3 region has 12 residues. CDR3 sequence: CASSAENYGYTF. Here the CDR3 DNA reads TGTGCCAGCAGCGCCGAGAACTATGGCTACACCTTC.

The chain links TRBV4-1 to TRBJ2-4, with D possibly matching TRBD2 (7 bases). Trimming shortened V by 1 base and J by 1 base, and 14 bases separated the two germline ends. Germline CDR1 and CDR2: MGHRA and YSYEKL. The CDR3 runs to 17 residues. The CDR3 region is CASSQVGGALAKNIQYF. DNA of the CDR3: TGCGCCAGCAGCCAAGTGGGGGGGGCTCTCGCCAAAAACATTCAGTACTTC.

The J gene is TRBJ2-3, the V gene TRBV24-1; D is undetermined. Trimming removed 4 bases from V and 0 bases from J, with 13 bases in between. CDR1 and CDR2 from the germline V gene are KGHDR and SFDVKD. The CDR3 extends over 16 amino acids. The CDR3 bases are TGTGCCACCAGTGACCCAAATCACTTTAGCACAGATACGCAGTATTTT. This encodes CATSDPNHFSTDTQYF.

This clone was seen a single time. This rearrangement joins TRBV5-4 to TRBJ2-1, with TRBD2 identical over 9 bases. V shed 3 bases, J shed 2 bases, and the junction held 9 bases outside the gene matches. The CDR3 extends over 17 amino acids. Germline loops: CDR1 SGHNT, CDR2 YYREEE (reference sequence). CDR3 sequence reads: CASSSGSAGGTYNEQFF. DNA for the CDR3: TGTGCCAGCAGCTCCGGATCAGCGGGGGGAACCTACAATGAGCAGTTCTTC.

V usage is TRBV7-6 and J usage is TRBJ2-3; D gene uncertain. The CDR3 extends over 17 amino acids. V lost 0 bases and J lost 0, with 13 bases in between. CDR1 and CDR2 from the germline V gene are SGHVS and FNYEAQ. The CDR3 sequence is CASSLAPGYSSTDTQYF. The CDR3 DNA follows: TGTGCCAGCAGCTTAGCGCCCGGTTATTCTAGCACAGATACGCAGTATTTT.

The gene calls are TRBV6-2 or TRBV6-3 and TRBJ2-5; possible D gene TRBD1, 5 bases. The CDR3 is 14 residues long. CDR1 and CDR2 from the germline V gene are MNHEY and SVGEGT. The ends were cut back, 2 bases at V and 2 bases at J, with 9 bases in the middle. The CDR3 DNA follows: TGTGCCAGCAGTTACAGGGGCGCTCAAGAGACCCAGTACTTC. This sequence encodes CASSYRGAQETQYF.

In DNA form, the CDR3 reads TGTGCCAGCAGCCTGGAGGGGGCCAGTCAGCCCCAGCATTTT. Residues: CASSLEGASQPQHF. The V and J genes are TRBV28 and TRBJ1-5, with 7 bases fitting TRBD1. The germline gives CDR1 MDHEN, CDR2 SYDVKM. The CDR3 runs 14 residues. V shed 6 bases and J 6 bases; nucleotides not matched to a gene: 8.